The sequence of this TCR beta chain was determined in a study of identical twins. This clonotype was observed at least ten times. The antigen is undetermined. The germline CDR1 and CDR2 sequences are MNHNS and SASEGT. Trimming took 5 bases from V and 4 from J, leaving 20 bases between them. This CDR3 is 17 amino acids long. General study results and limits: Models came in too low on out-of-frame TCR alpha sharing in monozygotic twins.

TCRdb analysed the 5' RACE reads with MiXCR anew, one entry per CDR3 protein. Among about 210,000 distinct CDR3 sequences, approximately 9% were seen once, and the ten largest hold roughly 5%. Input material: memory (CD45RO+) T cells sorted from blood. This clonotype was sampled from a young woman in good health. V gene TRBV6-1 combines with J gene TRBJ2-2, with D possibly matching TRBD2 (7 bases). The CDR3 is CASSRPPGGRLTGELFF. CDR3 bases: TGTGCCAGCAGTAGACCCCCGGGGGGCCGTCTCACCGGGGAGCTGTTTTTT.